These T cell receptor beta chains were read from a single sample in a study of blood T cell repertoires in COVID-19. Using immunoSEQ multiplex PCR, the repertoire was profiled, and TCRdb retains in-frame clones only, with some absent. The sample has around 110,000 clones, over 80% seen once. The sequenced material came from peripheral blood. These receptors were collected from a man in his thirties or forties with acute or convalescent COVID-19. The CDR3 runs from the conserved cysteine through the conserved F or W. The order of the fields is D gene, clone size, J gene, V gene, CDR3 protein, CDR3 DNA. A D gene is named only where the DNA matches it firmly. Clone sizes are given selectively: once, few, many, or a class where the clone is expanded.

>TRBD1|NA|TRBJ1-1|TRBV5-4
CASSLPDRWEAFF
TGTGCCAGCAGCCTGCCGGACAGGTGGGAGGCTTTCTTT
>TRBD2|NA|TRBJ2-2|TRBV11-2
CASSPGLAEYTGELFF
TGTGCCAGCAGCCCGGGACTAGCGGAGTACACCGGGGAGCTGTTTTTT
>NA|NA|TRBJ1-1|TRBV3-1/TRBV3-2
CASSPIYRATEAFF
TGTGCCAGCAGCCCAATCTACAGGGCCACTGAAGCTTTCTTT
>NA|NA|TRBJ1-1|TRBV6-5
CASSYSGSEAFF
TGTGCCAGCAGTTATTCAGGGTCTGAAGCTTTCTTT
>TRBD2|few|TRBJ2-2|TRBV7-8
CASSLASGSNTGELFF
TGTGCCAGTTCCCTGGCTAGCGGGAGCAACACCGGGGAGCTGTTTTTT
>NA|few|TRBJ2-6|TRBV3-1/TRBV3-2
CASSQDSSGANVLTF
TGTGCCAGCAGCCAGGACAGCTCTGGGGCCAACGTCCTGACTTTC
>TRBD1|NA|TRBJ1-2|TRBV29-1
CSVEPLDRGLYGYTF
TGCAGCGTTGAGCCGCTGGACAGGGGACTTTACGGCTACACCTTC
>NA|NA|TRBJ2-3|TRBV9
CAGSRGGTDTQYF
TGTGCCGGATCCCGCGGTGGCACAGATACGCAGTATTTT
>TRBD1|NA|TRBJ1-1|TRBV4-2
CASSRDLQGGTEAFF
TGTGCCAGCAGCCGAGACTTACAGGGGGGCACTGAAGCTTTCTTT
>NA|NA|TRBJ1-2|TRBV7-2
CASSLVAASYGYTF
TGTGCCAGCAGCTTAGTTGCAGCTAGCTATGGCTACACCTTC
>NA|NA|TRBJ2-3|TRBV7-8
CASSLTTIGDTQYF
TGTGCCAGCAGCTTGACGACAATAGGAGATACGCAGTATTTT
>TRBD2|NA|TRBJ2-3|TRBV13
CASSTSLSGGETPSTDTQYF
TGTGCCAGCAGCACATCCCTTAGCGGGGGGGAAACCCCAAGCACAGATACGCAGTATTTT
>NA|NA|TRBJ1-3|TRBV7-8
CASSFRRQSSGNTIYF
TGTGCCAGCAGCTTTAGGAGACAGAGCTCTGGAAACACCATATATTTT
>TRBD1|NA|TRBJ2-1|TRBV9
CASSIRTGQSEQFF
TGTGCCAGCAGCATCCGGACAGGGCAAAGTGAGCAGTTCTTC
>NA|NA|TRBJ2-5|TRBV19
CASSTPTLTETQYF
TGTGCCAGTAGTACCCCGACACTGACAGAGACCCAGTACTTC
>NA|NA|TRBJ1-4|TRBV14
CASSQLYRGSNEKLFF
TGTGCCAGCAGCCAATTATACCGGGGTAGTAATGAAAAACTGTTTTTT
>TRBD1|NA|TRBJ1-5|TRBV10-3
CAISGQGPLHQPQHF
TGTGCCATCAGCGGACAGGGGCCCCTTCATCAGCCCCAGCATTTT
>NA|NA|TRBJ2-5|TRBV6-5
CASTQGRGKTQYF
TGTGCCAGCACCCAGGGTAGGGGAAAGACCCAGTACTTC
>TRBD1|NA|TRBJ1-4|TRBV29-1
CSGSGTGGEKLFF
TGCAGCGGATCCGGGACAGGGGGTGAAAAACTGTTTTTT
>TRBD1|NA|TRBJ1-2|TRBV30
CAWRGTAVNYGYTF
TGTGCCTGGAGGGGGACAGCCGTCAACTATGGCTACACCTTC
>TRBD2|NA|TRBJ2-1|TRBV9
CASSNSGLAGNEQFF
TGTGCCAGCAGCAACTCGGGACTAGCGGGCAATGAGCAGTTCTTC
>NA|few|TRBJ2-5|TRBV11-2
CASSLNRLAAQETQYF
TGTGCCAGCAGCTTAAACCGGTTAGCGGCTCAAGAGACCCAGTACTTC
>TRBD2|NA|TRBJ2-3|TRBV7-9
CAVYSGTSGGTLTQYF
TGTGCCGTCTACTCCGGGACTAGCGGGGGGACCCTAACGCAGTATTTT
>TRBD1|NA|TRBJ1-5|TRBV30
CAWSAGQGNQPQHF
TGTGCCTGGAGTGCGGGACAGGGAAATCAGCCCCAGCATTTT
>TRBD1|NA|TRBJ2-4|TRBV4-3
CASSLNDRVENIQYF
TGCGCCAGCAGCCTTAACGACAGGGTCGAAAACATTCAGTACTTC
>TRBD2|NA|TRBJ2-7|TRBV7-2
CASSTRRGGRVDEQYF
TGTGCCAGCAGCACCCGACGGGGGGGGCGGGTAGACGAGCAGTACTTC
>NA|few|TRBJ1-6|TRBV6-5
CASKPDFKRATPLHF
TGTGCCAGCAAACCCGACTTCAAGCGCGCGACACCCCTCCACTTT
>NA|NA|TRBJ2-1|TRBV6-6
CASSYLLNEQFF
TGTGCCAGCAGTTATCTCCTCAATGAGCAGTTCTTC
>NA|NA|TRBJ1-1|TRBV12-5
CASGSGNLEAFF
TGTGCTAGTGGTTCAGGGAACCTTGAAGCTTTCTTT
>NA|NA|TRBJ1-1|TRBV6-2/TRBV6-3
CASSVPGRGNTEAFF
TGTGCCAGCAGTGTGCCCGGGAGGGGGAACACTGAAGCTTTCTTT
>NA|NA|TRBJ1-1|TRBV11-2
CASSWTGTTTEAFF
TGTGCCAGCAGCTGGACCGGGACAACCACTGAAGCTTTCTTT
>NA|NA|TRBJ1-2|TRBV5-4
CASTLMGGGYTF
TGTGCCAGCACCCTCATGGGGGGGGGCTACACCTTC
>TRBD2|NA|TRBJ2-1|TRBV3-1/TRBV3-2
CASSHLGGGPAEEQFF
TGTGCCAGCAGCCATCTGGGCGGGGGACCCGCAGAGGAGCAGTTCTTC
>TRBD1|NA|TRBJ2-1|TRBV7-6
CASSLVLDRVNEQFF
TGTGCCAGCAGCTTAGTATTAGACAGGGTCAATGAGCAGTTCTTC
>NA|NA|TRBJ1-2|TRBV6-5
CASSTTARDIYGYTF
TGTGCCAGCAGCACCACAGCGAGGGACATCTATGGCTACACCTTC
>TRBD2|NA|TRBJ2-2|TRBV9
CASSVGLATGELFF
TGTGCCAGCAGCGTTGGACTAGCCACCGGGGAGCTGTTTTTT
>NA|NA|TRBJ2-5|TRBV30
CAWSVGGQETQYF
TGTGCCTGGAGTGTAGGGGGACAAGAGACCCAGTACTTC
>TRBD1|NA|TRBJ2-3|TRBV7-9
CASSDRVRDTQYF
TGTGCCAGCAGCGACAGGGTTCGAGATACGCAGTATTTT
>NA|NA|TRBJ2-2|TRBV21-1
CASSKGEARVSTGELFF
TGTGCCAGCAGCAAAGGAGAGGCCAGGGTAAGTACCGGGGAGCTGTTTTTT
>NA|NA|TRBJ1-2|TRBV12-1
CASTPPGNYGYTF
TGTGCCAGCACCCCCCCGGGAAACTATGGCTACACCTTC
>NA|NA|TRBJ1-2|TRBV29-1
CSVFSGKNYGYTF
TGCAGCGTTTTCTCAGGAAAAAACTATGGCTACACCTTC
>TRBD1|few|TRBJ2-3|TRBV5-1
CASSGGQGIATDTQYF
TGCGCCAGCAGCGGCGGACAGGGTATCGCTACAGATACGCAGTATTTT
>TRBD1|NA|TRBJ2-3|TRBV15
CATSRAIGQGTDTQYF
TGTGCCACCAGCAGAGCCATCGGACAGGGCACAGATACGCAGTATTTT
>NA|once|TRBJ2-2|TRBV19
CASTPSGAGELFF
TGTGCCAGTACCCCCTCGGGGGCCGGGGAGCTGTTTTTT
>TRBD2|NA|TRBJ2-3|TRBV9
CASSVGLAGVTDTQYF
TGTGCCAGCAGCGTAGGGCTAGCGGGAGTCACAGATACGCAGTATTTT
>NA|once|TRBJ1-3|TRBV4-3
CASSPGQYNSGNTIYF
TGCGCCAGCAGCCCCGGACAGTACAACTCTGGAAACACCATATATTTT
>NA|few|TRBJ2-3|TRBV9
CASSVWGEDTDTQYF
TGTGCCAGCAGCGTATGGGGGGAGGACACAGATACGCAGTATTTT
>NA|NA|TRBJ1-1|TRBV27
CASTPGGSTEAFF
TGTGCCAGCACCCCCGGGGGGAGCACTGAAGCTTTCTTT
>TRBD1|NA|TRBJ1-5|TRBV4-1
CASSPRDRGREPQHF
TGCGCCAGCAGCCCCCGGGACAGGGGGCGTGAGCCCCAGCATTTT
>NA|NA|TRBJ2-1|TRBV3-1/TRBV3-2
CASSQEVTQVNEQFF
TGTGCCAGCAGCCAAGAGGTAACACAGGTCAATGAGCAGTTCTTC
>TRBD1|NA|TRBJ2-2|TRBV6-5
CASSYGTGGGELFF
TGTGCCAGCAGTTACGGGACAGGGGGCGGGGAGCTGTTTTTT
>NA|NA|TRBJ2-1|TRBV6-4
CASSDSREASEQFF
TGTGCCAGCAGTGACTCTAGGGAGGCTAGTGAGCAGTTCTTC
>NA|NA|TRBJ1-5|TRBV25-1
CASSPMGPGQPQHF
TGTGCCAGCAGCCCCATGGGGCCGGGTCAGCCCCAGCATTTT
>TRBD2|NA|TRBJ2-2|TRBV19
CASGSGGDNTGELFF
TGTGCCAGTGGAAGTGGGGGGGATAACACCGGGGAGCTGTTTTTT